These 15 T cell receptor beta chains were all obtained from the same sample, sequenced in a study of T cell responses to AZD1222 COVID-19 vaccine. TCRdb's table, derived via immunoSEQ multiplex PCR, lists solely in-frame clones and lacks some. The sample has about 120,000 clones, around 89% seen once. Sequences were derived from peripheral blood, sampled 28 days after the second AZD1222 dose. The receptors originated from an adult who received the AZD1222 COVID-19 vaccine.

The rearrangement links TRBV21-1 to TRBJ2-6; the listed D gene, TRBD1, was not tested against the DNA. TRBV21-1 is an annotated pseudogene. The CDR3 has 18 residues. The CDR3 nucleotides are TGTGCCACCCCGGTGCTTGGACAGGGGCAATCTGGGGCCAACGTCCTGACTTTC. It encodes CATPVLGQGQSGANVLTF.

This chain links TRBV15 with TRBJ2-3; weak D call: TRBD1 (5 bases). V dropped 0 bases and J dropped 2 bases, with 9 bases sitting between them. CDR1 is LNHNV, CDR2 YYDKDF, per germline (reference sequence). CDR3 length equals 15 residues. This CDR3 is CATSRDPTATDTQYF. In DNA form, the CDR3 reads TGTGCCACCAGCAGAGATCCGACAGCCACAGATACGCAGTATTTT.

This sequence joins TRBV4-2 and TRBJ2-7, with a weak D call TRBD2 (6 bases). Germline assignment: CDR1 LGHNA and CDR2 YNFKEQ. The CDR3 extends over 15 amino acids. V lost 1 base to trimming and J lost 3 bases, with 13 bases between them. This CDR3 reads CASSQVSGSNYEQYF. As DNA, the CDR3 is TGTGCCAGCAGCCAAGTTTCCGGGAGCAACTACGAGCAGTACTTC.

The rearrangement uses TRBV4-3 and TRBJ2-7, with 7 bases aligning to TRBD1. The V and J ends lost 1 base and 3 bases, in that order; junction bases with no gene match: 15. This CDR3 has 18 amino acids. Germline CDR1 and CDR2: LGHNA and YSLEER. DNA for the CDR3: TGCGCCAGCAGCCAAGGGTGGCGACAGGGAGATTACTTCTACGAGCAGTACTTC. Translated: CASSQGWRQGDYFYEQYF.

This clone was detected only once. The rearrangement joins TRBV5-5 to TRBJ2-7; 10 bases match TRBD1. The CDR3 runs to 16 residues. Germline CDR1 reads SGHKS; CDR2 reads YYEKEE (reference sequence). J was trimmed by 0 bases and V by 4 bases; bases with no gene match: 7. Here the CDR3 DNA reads TGTGCCAGCAGCAACGACGGGACAGGGGCCTCCTACGAGCAGTACTTC. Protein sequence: CASSNDGTGASYEQYF.

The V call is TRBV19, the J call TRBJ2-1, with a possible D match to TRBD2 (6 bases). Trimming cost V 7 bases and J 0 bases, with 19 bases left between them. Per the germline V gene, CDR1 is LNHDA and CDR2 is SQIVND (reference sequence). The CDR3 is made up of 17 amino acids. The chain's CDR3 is CASNGGEGGYSYNEQFF. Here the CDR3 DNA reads TGTGCCAGTAACGGGGGAGAGGGAGGTTACTCCTACAATGAGCAGTTCTTC.

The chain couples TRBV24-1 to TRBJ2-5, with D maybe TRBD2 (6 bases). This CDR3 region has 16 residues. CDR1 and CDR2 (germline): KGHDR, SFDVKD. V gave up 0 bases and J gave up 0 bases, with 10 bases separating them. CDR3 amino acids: CATSDLVEGNQETQYF. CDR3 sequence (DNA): TGTGCCACCAGTGATTTGGTGGAGGGAAACCAAGAGACCCAGTACTTC.

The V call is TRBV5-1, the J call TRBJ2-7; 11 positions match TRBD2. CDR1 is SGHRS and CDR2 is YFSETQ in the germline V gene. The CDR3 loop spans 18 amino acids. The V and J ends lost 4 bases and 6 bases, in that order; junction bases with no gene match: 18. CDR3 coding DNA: TGCGCCAGCAGCGCCCCAGCCCCGGGACTAGCGGTTGTCGGCGAGCAGTACTTC. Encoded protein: CASSAPAPGLAVVGEQYF.

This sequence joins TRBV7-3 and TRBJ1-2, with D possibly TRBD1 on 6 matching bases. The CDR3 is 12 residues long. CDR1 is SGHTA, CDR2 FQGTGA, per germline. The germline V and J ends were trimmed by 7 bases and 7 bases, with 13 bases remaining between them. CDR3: CASTNTGSGYTF. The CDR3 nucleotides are TGTGCCAGCACCAACACAGGGTCTGGCTACACCTTC.

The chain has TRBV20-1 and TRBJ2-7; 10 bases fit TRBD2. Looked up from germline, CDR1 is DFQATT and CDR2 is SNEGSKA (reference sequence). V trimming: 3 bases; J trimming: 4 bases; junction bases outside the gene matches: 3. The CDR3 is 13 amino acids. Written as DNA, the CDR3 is TGCAGTGCTAGTGTAGCGGGGGGATACGAGCAGTACTTC. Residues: CSASVAGGYEQYF.

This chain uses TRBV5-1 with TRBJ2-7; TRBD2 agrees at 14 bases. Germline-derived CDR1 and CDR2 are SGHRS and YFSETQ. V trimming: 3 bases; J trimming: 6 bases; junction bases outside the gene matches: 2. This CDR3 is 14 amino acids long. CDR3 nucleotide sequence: TGCGCCAGCAGCTGGGGGACTAGCGGGGGCGAGCAGTACTTC. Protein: CASSWGTSGGEQYF.

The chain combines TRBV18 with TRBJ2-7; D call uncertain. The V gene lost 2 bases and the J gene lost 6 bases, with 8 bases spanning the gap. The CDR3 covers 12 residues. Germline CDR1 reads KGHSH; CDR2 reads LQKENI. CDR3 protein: CASSPGIGEQYF. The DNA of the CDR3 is TGTGCCAGCTCACCAGGGATTGGCGAGCAGTACTTC.

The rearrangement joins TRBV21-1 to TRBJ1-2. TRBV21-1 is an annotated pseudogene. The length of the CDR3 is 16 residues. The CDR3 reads CVAQRRNPHFNYGYTF. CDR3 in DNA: TGTGTCGCACAAAGAAGGAACCCCCATTTTAACTATGGCTACACCTTC.

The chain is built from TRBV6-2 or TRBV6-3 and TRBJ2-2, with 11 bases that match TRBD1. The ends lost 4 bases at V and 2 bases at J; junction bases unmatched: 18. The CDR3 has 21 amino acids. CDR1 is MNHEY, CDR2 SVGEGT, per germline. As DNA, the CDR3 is TGTGCCAGCAGTTTACACCAAGGACAGGGGGCGCCCCTCGAAAACACCGGGGAGCTGTTTTTT. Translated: CASSLHQGQGAPLENTGELFF.

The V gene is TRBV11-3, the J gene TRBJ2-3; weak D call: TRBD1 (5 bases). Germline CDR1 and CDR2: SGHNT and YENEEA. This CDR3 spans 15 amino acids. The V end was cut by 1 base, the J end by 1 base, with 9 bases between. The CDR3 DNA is TGTGCCAGCAGCTTAGTAGGGGTTGGCACAGATACGCAGTATTTT. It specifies CASSLVGVGTDTQYF. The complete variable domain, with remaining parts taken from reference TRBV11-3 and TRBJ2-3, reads EAGVVQSPRYKIIEKKQPVAFWCNPISGHNTLYWYLQNLGQGPELLIRYENEEAVDDSQLPKDRFSAERLKGVDSTLKIQPAELGDSAVYLCASSLVGVGTDTQYFGPGTRLTVL.